The next 30 T cell receptor beta chains were all read from a single sample in a study of T cell clonality in common variable immunodeficiency. The antigens of these receptors remain unknown. General study findings and limits: Reportedly, TCR beta sequences from common variable immunodeficiency showed fewer deletions and N-nucleotide insertions.

Clones were read by immunoSEQ multiplex PCR, and TCRdb kept only the in-frame ones, dropping some. The sample includes under 40,000 clones, none of them occurring once. Sequenced input: peripheral blood mononuclear cells. The receptors stem from a human donor with common variable immunodeficiency.

On this clone: The read terminates 3 residues ahead of where the CDR3 ends, so the germline J gene completes it. This chain uses TRBV2 with TRBJ2-2; perhaps TRBD2 as D (6 bases). With 5 bases removed from V and 5 bases from J, the gap between germline ends came to 15 bases. CDR1 and CDR2 (germline): SNHLY, FYNNEI. The CDR3 is 15 residues long. The part of the CDR3 DNA that was read is TGTGCCAGCAGTCCCGAAGGCCGGGGGACCGGGGAG. Its protein is CASSPEGRGTGE. The full CDR3 reads CASSPEGRGTGELFF. Looking up the rest from reference TRBV2 and TRBJ2-2 gives the full variable domain: EPEVTQTPSHQVTQMGQEVILRCVPISNHLYFYWYRQILGQKVEFLVSFYNNEISEKSEIFDDQFSVERPDGSNFTLKIRSTKLEDSAMYFCASSPEGRGTGELFFGEGSRLTVL.

This clone was seen ten or more times. The CDR3 end is not reached by the read, which stops 3 residues before it; the germline J gene fills it in. This chain links TRBV19 with TRBJ2-5, with D possibly matching TRBD2 (6 bases). From germline, CDR1 is LNHDA and CDR2 SQIVND (reference sequence). V lost 1 base, J lost 7 bases, and 10 bases lay in between. This CDR3 is 13 amino acids long. The CDR3 bases that were read are TGTGCCAGTAGTATAGGCCCCGGGGGGACC. Amino acid sequence: CASSIGPGGT. The full CDR3 protein is CASSIGPGGTQYF.

This clone was seen at least ten times. The read terminates 3 residues before the CDR3 end, so the remaining end is supplied by the germline J gene. The chain carries TRBV19 and TRBJ2-1; 13 positions match TRBD2. Looked up from germline, CDR1 is LNHDA and CDR2 is SQIVND (reference sequence). The CDR3 covers 15 residues. Trimming cost V 5 bases and J 6 bases; bases outside gene matches: 4. CDR3 sequence reads: CASSLLAGGPNEQFF. Partial CDR3 DNA: TGTGCCAGTAGTCTACTAGCGGGGGGGCCCAATGAG.

The sample holds many counts of this clone. The read is 3 residues too short to cover the CDR3 end, so that end is filled in from the germline J gene. The chain links TRBV5-1 to TRBJ2-5, with D possibly matching TRBD2 (6 bases). From germline, CDR1 is SGHRS and CDR2 YFSETQ. Trimming removed 4 bases at V and 3 bases at J, with 13 bases between. This CDR3 is 14 amino acids long. CDR3 residues: CASSLGWREETQYF. CDR3 DNA, as far as it was read: TGCGCCAGCAGCCTTGGGTGGAGGGAAGAGACC.

This clone appeared many times. Read data end 3 residues before the CDR3 end; the end is taken from the germline J gene. V gene TRBV30 combines with J gene TRBJ1-4; D is perhaps TRBD1 (5 bases). The CDR3 runs 15 residues. Germline V lookup: CDR1 GTSNPN, CDR2 SVGIG (reference sequence). Trimming removed 0 bases at V and 5 bases at J, with 13 bases between. Partial CDR3 DNA: TGTGCCTGGAGTGTCGTCAGGGAGGAGAATGAAAAA. Translated: CAWSVVREENEK. The full-length CDR3 reads as CAWSVVREENEKLFF.

This clone has ten or more counts. The sequenced fragment ends 3 residues before the CDR3 boundary, so the rest is inferred from the germline J gene. This chain uses TRBV5-1 with TRBJ2-7, with 8 nucleotides matching TRBD1. J gave up 2 bases and V 10 bases, and 8 bases lay outside the gene matches. CDR1 SGHRS and CDR2 YFSETQ come from the germline V gene. The CDR3 spans 13 residues. CDR3 DNA, as far as it was read: TGCGCCTCCAACCGGGACAGGACCTACGAG. Protein sequence: CASNRDRTYE. The whole CDR3 sequence reads CASNRDRTYEQYF.

In this sample, this clone turned up a few times. Read data end 3 residues before the CDR3 end; the end is taken from the germline J gene. The J gene is TRBJ1-3, the V gene TRBV11-2; 9 bases are shared with TRBD1. Germline V gene data show CDR1 as SGHAT and CDR2 as FQNNGV. The CDR3 is made up of 15 amino acids. Trimming removed 7 bases from V and 5 bases from J; junction bases left unmatched: 9. The sequenced part of the CDR3 DNA is TGTGCCAGCATGACGACAGGGGGAGGTCGAAACACC. It yields the protein CASMTTGGGRNT. The CDR3 as a whole reads CASMTTGGGRNTIYF.

This clone was counted only a few times. The missing CDR3 end, 3 residues past where the read stops, is filled in from the germline J gene. The sample carries other DNA sequences with the same CDR3. The V call is TRBV18, the J call TRBJ1-1; tentative D call: TRBD1 (6 bases). Deletions cut 5 bases from V and 1 base from J, with 8 bases between. CDR3 length: 13 amino acids. Per germline, CDR1 KGHSH and CDR2 LQKENI. The CDR3 spells CASSLQGNTEAFF. CDR3 DNA (partial): TGTGCCAGCTCATTACAGGGGAACACTGAA.

This clone was observed a few times. The CDR3 end is not reached by the read, which stops 3 residues before it; the germline J gene fills it in. This chain joins TRBV7-8 and TRBJ1-1, with a weak D call TRBD1 (5 bases). The V end lost 0 bases, the J end lost 5 bases, and 19 bases lay between the germline ends. The CDR3 loop spans 17 amino acids. The germline V gene has CDR1 SGHVS and CDR2 FQNEAQ. CDR3 in amino acids: CASSLASGRTFGTEAFF. Incomplete CDR3 DNA: TGTGCCAGCAGCTTAGCGTCTGGGCGGACATTTGGTACTGAA. Together with reference TRBV7-8 and TRBJ1-1, the CDR3 gives the full variable domain: GAGVSQSPRYKVAKRGQDVALRCDPISGHVSLFWYQQALGQGPEFLTYFQNEAQLDKSGLPSDRFFAERPEGSVSTLKIQRTQQEDSAVYLCASSLASGRTFGTEAFFGQGTRLTVV.

This clone was recorded at least ten times. The read ends 3 residues early relative to the CDR3; the germline J gene fills the gap. This chain connects TRBV7-9 to TRBJ1-2; 9 bases match TRBD1. In germline, CDR1 is SEHNR, CDR2 FQNEAQ (reference sequence). The CDR3 covers 14 residues. The CDR3 sequence: CASSLAEGQGAYTF. CDR3 DNA, as far as it was read: TGTGCCAGCAGCTTAGCGGAGGGACAGGGTGCC. Filled out from reference TRBV7-9 and TRBJ1-2, the complete variable domain reads DTGVSQNPRHKITKRGQNVTFRCDPISEHNRLYWYRQTLGQGPEFLTYFQNEAQLEKSRLLSDRFSAERPKGSFSTLEIQRTEQGDSAMYLCASSLAEGQGAYTFGSGTRLTVV.

The chain's CDR3 is CASADRRNTEAFF. The sequenced part of the CDR3 DNA is TGTGCCAGCGCCGACAGGCGGAACACTGAA. The chain links TRBV7-9 to TRBJ1-1, with a weak D call TRBD1 (6 bases). The read gets to within 3 residues of the CDR3 end, and the germline J gene fills in the rest. Trimming cost V 8 bases and J 1 base, with 11 bases left between them. The CDR3 runs to 13 residues. Per germline, CDR1 SEHNR and CDR2 FQNEAQ (reference sequence).

This clone showed up many times. From the germline J gene comes the end of the CDR3, since the read stops 3 residues before it. The chain is built from TRBV7-9 and TRBJ2-5, with 10 bases matching TRBD2. The germline V gene has CDR1 SEHNR and CDR2 FQNEAQ (reference sequence). The junction had 7 bases not matched to a gene; V was cut back by 5 bases and J by 4 bases. The CDR3 covers 15 residues. Incomplete CDR3 DNA: TGTGCCAGCAGCATCGAAGCGGGGGGGGGAGAGACC. This encodes CASSIEAGGGET. The full-length CDR3 reads as CASSIEAGGGETQYF.

A note on this clone: The CDR3 goes on 3 residues after the read ends, and that part is filled in from the germline J gene. This sample includes further DNA sequences coding for the same CDR3. The chain uses TRBV30 and TRBJ2-3, with D unresolved. In germline, CDR1 is GTSNPN, CDR2 SVGIG (reference sequence). V was pared by 3 bases and J by 1 base, with 5 bases between. The length of the CDR3 is 12 residues. Partial CDR3 DNA: TGTGCCTGGAGGGCAGGCACAGATACG. This encodes CAWRAGTDT. The full CDR3 reads CAWRAGTDTQYF.

Comments on this clone: The read falls 3 residues short of the CDR3 end, and the missing part is taken from the germline J gene. This rearrangement joins TRBV7-6 to TRBJ2-3; TRBD2 is a possible D gene (6 bases). Germline V gene lookup returns CDR1 SGHVS and CDR2 FNYEAQ. With 4 bases removed from V and 6 bases from J, the gap between germline ends came to 17 bases. The CDR3 consists of 15 residues. The CDR3 DNA, read in part, is TGTGCCAGCAGCTCTATCCTAAATCGGGGGGATACG. Translated, it gives CASSSILNRGDT. The complete CDR3 sequence is CASSSILNRGDTQYF.

To note about this clone: With the read ending 3 residues before the CDR3 end, the germline J gene is used to fill in that end. The chain has TRBV18 and TRBJ1-2; 9 bases are shared with TRBD1. The CDR3 extends over 15 amino acids. The germline V gene has CDR1 KGHSH and CDR2 LQKENI. CDR3 sequence: CASSPQAEDRGIYTF. CDR3 DNA (partial): TGTGCCAGCTCACCCCAAGCGGAGGACAGGGGCATA.

In its sample, this clone was seen a few times. The missing CDR3 end, 3 residues past where the read stops, is filled in from the germline J gene. This rearrangement joins TRBV18 to TRBJ2-7; maybe TRBD1 (6 bases). V shed 6 bases and J shed 5 bases, with 14 bases lying between them. The CDR3 extends over 13 amino acids. Germline V gene data show CDR1 as KGHSH and CDR2 as LQKENI. The covered CDR3 bases are TGTGCCAGCTCGCCTAAACAGGGAAACGAG. Protein sequence: CASSPKQGNE. The whole CDR3 region reads CASSPKQGNEQYF.

This clone was seen a handful of times. The DNA ends 3 residues before the CDR3 does, and the rest of the CDR3 is filled in from the germline J gene. The chain carries TRBV19 and TRBJ1-5, with 11 bases identical to TRBD1. Germline CDR1 LNHDA, CDR2 SQIVND (reference sequence). V trimming: 6 bases; J trimming: 3 bases; junction bases outside the gene matches: 1. CDR3 length equals 14 residues. CDR3 DNA, as far as it was read: TGTGCCAGTAGGGGACAGGGGGTCAATCAGCCC. Protein product: CASRGQGVNQP. The entire CDR3 protein is CASRGQGVNQPQHF.

As to this clone: Sequencing ends 3 residues short of the CDR3 end; the germline J gene provides the rest. The chain has TRBV6-2 or TRBV6-3 and TRBJ2-1; 9 nucleotides agree with TRBD2. The CDR3 extends over 17 amino acids. The germline CDR1 and CDR2 sequences are MNHEY and SVGEGT. After removal of 2 bases from V and 7 bases from J, the junction contained 12 bases not matched to a gene. CDR3 amino acids: CASSYPAGAGGMNEQFF. The CDR3 DNA, read in part, is TGTGCCAGCAGTTACCCCGCAGGGGCGGGGGGGATGAATGAG.

This clone is deemed medium-sized. The read finishes 3 residues shy of the CDR3 end, and the germline J gene is used to complete it. The chain uses TRBV20-1 and TRBJ2-7, with 7 bases lining up with TRBD1. After removal of 2 bases from V and 6 bases from J, the junction contained 4 bases not matched to a gene. The germline gives CDR1 DFQATT, CDR2 SNEGSKA (reference sequence). There are 12 residues in the CDR3. CDR3 DNA, as far as it was read: TGCAGTGCTAGATCGACAGGGTTCGAG. Translated, it gives CSARSTGFE. The whole CDR3 reads CSARSTGFEQYF.

This clone was recorded a few times. From the germline J gene comes the end of the CDR3, since the read stops 3 residues before it. The gene calls are TRBV7-9 and TRBJ2-7, with a tentative D call TRBD1 (6 bases). The germline V and J ends were trimmed by 11 bases and 0 bases, with 14 bases remaining between them. This CDR3 comprises 13 residues. Germline assignment: CDR1 SEHNR and CDR2 FQNEAQ (reference sequence). The part of the CDR3 DNA that was read is TGTGCCTCCAGGGGCGGACGCTCCTACGAG. This sequence encodes CASRGGRSYE. The whole CDR3 protein reads CASRGGRSYEQYF.

In the case of this clone: The CDR3 end lies 3 residues beyond the end of the read and is filled in from the germline J gene. J is TRBJ1-3 and V is TRBV19, with D perhaps matching TRBD1 (6 bases). The germline gives CDR1 LNHDA, CDR2 SQIVND (reference sequence). V lost 5 bases to trimming and J lost 5 bases, with 19 bases between them. CDR3 length: 16 residues. CDR3 DNA (partial): TGTGCCAGTAGTCCAACGGGGGGCAAGGGTCGAAACACC. It translates to CASSPTGGKGRNT. From start to end, the CDR3 is CASSPTGGKGRNTIYF. The whole variable domain, filled in from reference TRBV19 and TRBJ1-3, reads DGGITQSPKYLFRKEGQNVTLSCEQNLNHDAMYWYRQDPGQGLRLIYYSQIVNDFQKGDIAEGYSVSREKKESFPLTVTSAQKNPTAFYLCASSPTGGKGRNTIYFGEGSWLTVV.

On this clone itself: The read stops 3 residues short of the end of the CDR3; the missing end is completed from the germline J gene. The chain has TRBV11-3 and TRBJ2-7; a weak D match, TRBD1 (6 bases). Germline V gene sequence: CDR1 SGHNT, CDR2 YENEEA. There are 15 residues in the CDR3. Trimming stripped 5 bases from V and 4 bases from J, with 18 bases between. CDR3 region: CASSTRDMGTYEQYF. CDR3 DNA (partial): TGTGCCAGCAGCACCCGGGACATGGGAACGTACGAG.

The sample holds many counts of this clone. The read halts 3 residues ahead of the CDR3 end, with the missing end drawn from the germline J gene. The genes are TRBV11-2 and TRBJ1-2; no firm D call. V was shortened by 10 bases and J by 2 bases, with 8 bases between the two germline ends. The V gene's germline CDR1 is SGHAT and CDR2 FQNNGV. The CDR3 has 11 amino acids. The CDR3 here is CATTRNYGYTF. The covered CDR3 bases are TGTGCCACCACGAGGAACTATGGC. Drawing the rest from reference TRBV11-2 and TRBJ1-2, the complete variable domain is EAGVAQSPRYKIIEKRQSVAFWCNPISGHATLYWYQQILGQGPKLLIQFQNNGVVDDSQLPKDRFSAERLKGVDSTLKIQPAKLEDSAVYLCATTRNYGYTFGSGTRLTVV.

This clone came up a few times. Sequencing ends 3 residues short of the CDR3 end; the germline J gene provides the rest. This chain joins TRBV2 and TRBJ2-3; no clear D gene. This CDR3 comprises 11 residues. Looked up from germline, CDR1 is SNHLY and CDR2 is FYNNEI. Deletions cut 8 bases from V and 7 bases from J, with 10 bases between. The CDR3 bases that were read are TGTGCCAGCGGCGTAGGGTATACG. This translates into CASGVGYT. The full CDR3 is CASGVGYTQYF.

On this clone: Read data end 3 residues before the CDR3 end; the end is taken from the germline J gene. This sequence joins TRBV6-2 or TRBV6-3 and TRBJ1-2, with unresolved D. Per the germline V gene, CDR1 is MNHEY and CDR2 is SVGEGT. CDR3 size: 14 residues. The chain's CDR3 is CASSYQVASGGYTF. Partial CDR3 DNA: TGTGCCAGCAGTTACCAGGTCGCCTCTGGGGGC.

This clone came up a few times. Read sequence stops 3 residues before the CDR3 end, and the germline J gene provides the missing end. The chain uses TRBV7-8 and TRBJ1-3, with TRBD1 identical over 9 bases. Germline V gene sequence: CDR1 SGHVS, CDR2 FQNEAQ. The CDR3 runs to 16 residues. J lost 4 bases, V lost 0 bases, and 4 bases had no gene match. This CDR3 reads CASSLAGTGSGNTIYF. The CDR3 bases that were read are TGTGCCAGCAGCTTAGCGGGGACAGGGTCAGGAAACACC.

In its sample, this clone was seen many times. The sequenced fragment ends 3 residues before the CDR3 boundary, so the rest is inferred from the germline J gene. The V gene is TRBV29-1, the J gene TRBJ1-1; D unclear. From germline, CDR1 is SQVTM and CDR2 ANQGSEA. The CDR3 is 14 residues long. V lost 6 bases and J lost 4, with 18 bases in between. The DNA read from the CDR3 is TGCAGCGTCCAAGAGGGAGGGAGCGGCACTGAA. It codes for CSVQEGGSGTE. The entire CDR3 protein is CSVQEGGSGTEAFF.

This clone was seen a few times. The read ends 3 residues before the CDR3 terminus; that terminus is restored from the germline J gene. The V call is TRBV7-9, the J call TRBJ2-2; 7 bases agree with TRBD1. Germline V gene sequence: CDR1 SEHNR, CDR2 FQNEAQ (reference sequence). The CDR3 loop spans 12 amino acids. Here the CDR3 reads CASSLSRGWLFF. Incomplete CDR3 DNA: TGTGCCAGCAGCTTATCCAGGGGGTGG.

This clone was seen at least ten times. The read ends 3 residues early relative to the CDR3; the germline J gene fills the gap. V is TRBV7-3 and J is TRBJ2-7, with no clear D. The CDR3 sequence is 14 residues long. The V end was cut by 1 base, the J end by 2 bases, with 9 bases between. CDR1 and CDR2 (germline): SGHTA, FQGTGA. The part of the CDR3 DNA that was read is TGTGCCAGCAGCTTAAGTGGCGGTCCCTACGAG. This translates into CASSLSGGPYE. The entire CDR3 sequence reads CASSLSGGPYEQYF.

This clone showed up just a few times. The sequence runs out 3 residues before the end of the CDR3; the remainder is reconstructed from the germline J gene. Other DNA sequences in the sample encode the same CDR3. The chain carries TRBV18 and TRBJ1-2; 8 nucleotides line up with TRBD1. CDR1 is KGHSH, CDR2 LQKENI, per germline. The CDR3 runs to 15 residues. The V gene end was trimmed by 6 bases and the J gene end by 5 bases; junction bases not matched to a gene: 11. The chain's CDR3 is CASSSGQGAGYGYTF. The CDR3 bases that were read are TGTGCCAGCTCCTCAGGACAGGGTGCTGGTTATGGC. Filled out from reference TRBV18 and TRBJ1-2, the complete variable domain reads NAGVMQNPRHLVRRRGQEARLRCSPMKGHSHVYWYRQLPEEGLKFMVYLQKENIIDESGMPKERFSAEFPKEGPSILRIQQVVRGDSAAYFCASSSGQGAGYGYTFGSGTRLTVV.